This T cell receptor beta chain was captured in a study of technical replicates of blood from a handful of donors. The V and J ends lost 2 bases and 1 base respectively, with 6 bases between them. The CDR3 loop spans 13 amino acids. CDR1 is SGHNT, CDR2 YYREEE, per germline (reference sequence). Data came from immunoSEQ multiplex PCR; TCRdb stores just in-frame clones and leaves some out. The table lists about 84,000 clones, 95% to 98% of them singletons, with less than 0.2% in the top ten. In regard to this clone: Other nucleotide sequences in the sample specify the same CDR3.

Sequenced: T cells isolated from PBMCs. The TCR comes from a human donor in good health. J is TRBJ1-1 and V is TRBV5-4; D ambiguous. CDR3 sequence (DNA): TGTGCCAGCAGCTTTCGGGGGAACACTGAAGCTTTCTTT. This codes for CASSFRGNTEAFF.